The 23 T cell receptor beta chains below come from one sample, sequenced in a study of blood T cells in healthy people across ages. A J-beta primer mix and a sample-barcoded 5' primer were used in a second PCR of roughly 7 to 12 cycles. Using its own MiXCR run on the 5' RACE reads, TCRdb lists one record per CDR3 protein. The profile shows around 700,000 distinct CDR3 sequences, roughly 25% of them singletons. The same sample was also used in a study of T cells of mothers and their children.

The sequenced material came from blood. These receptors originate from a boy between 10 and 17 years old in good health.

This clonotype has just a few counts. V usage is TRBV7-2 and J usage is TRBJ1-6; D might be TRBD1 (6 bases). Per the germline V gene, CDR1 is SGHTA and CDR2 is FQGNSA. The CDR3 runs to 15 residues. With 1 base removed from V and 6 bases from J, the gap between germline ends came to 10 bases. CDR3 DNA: TGTGCCAGCAGCTTAGTGGGGGCAAGTAATTCACCCCTCCACTTT. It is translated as CASSLVGASNSPLHF.

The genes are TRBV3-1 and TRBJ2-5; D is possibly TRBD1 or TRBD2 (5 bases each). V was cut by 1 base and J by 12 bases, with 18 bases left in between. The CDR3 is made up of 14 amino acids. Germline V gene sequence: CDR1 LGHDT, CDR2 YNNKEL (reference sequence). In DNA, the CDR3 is TGTGCCAGCAGCCAAGGTGGTTGGGACGCGTTGAAGTACTTC. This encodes CASSQGGWDALKYF.

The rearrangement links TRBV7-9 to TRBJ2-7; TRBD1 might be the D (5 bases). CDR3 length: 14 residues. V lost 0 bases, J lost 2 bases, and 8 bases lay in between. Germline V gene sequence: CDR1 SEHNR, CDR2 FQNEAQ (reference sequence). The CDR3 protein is CASSLARVTYEQYF. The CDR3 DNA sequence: TGTGCCAGCAGCTTAGCCAGGGTTACCTACGAGCAGTACTTC.

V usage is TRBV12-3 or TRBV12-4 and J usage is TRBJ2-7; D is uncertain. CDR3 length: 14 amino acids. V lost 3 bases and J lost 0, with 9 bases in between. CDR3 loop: CASSFTRSSYEQYF. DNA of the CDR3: TGTGCCAGCAGTTTCACCAGGAGCTCCTACGAGCAGTACTTC.

The CDR3 nucleotides are TGTGCCACCAGCAGATTGACAGGGAGGTTCTACAATGAGCAGTTCTTC. This sequence encodes CATSRLTGRFYNEQFF. V usage is TRBV15 and J usage is TRBJ2-1; TRBD1 might be the D (7 bases). This CDR3 region has 16 residues. Trimming removed 2 bases from V and 3 bases from J, with 14 bases in between. Germline-derived CDR1 and CDR2 are LNHNV and YYDKDF (reference sequence).

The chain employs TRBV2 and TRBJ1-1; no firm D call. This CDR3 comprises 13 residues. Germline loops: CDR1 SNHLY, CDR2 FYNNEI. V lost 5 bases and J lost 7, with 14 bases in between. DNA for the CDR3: TGTGCCAGCAGTTCTCAGGCCCGAGGTGAAGCTTTCTTT. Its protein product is CASSSQARGEAFF.

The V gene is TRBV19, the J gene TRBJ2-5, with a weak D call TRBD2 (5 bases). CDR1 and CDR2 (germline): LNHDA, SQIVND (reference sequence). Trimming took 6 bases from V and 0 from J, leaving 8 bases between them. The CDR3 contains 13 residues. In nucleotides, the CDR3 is TGTGCCAGTAGGGAGGAGTACCAAGAGACCCAGTACTTC. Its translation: CASREEYQETQYF.

CDR3 DNA sequence: TGTGCCAGCAGCCAAGTTGGAGGGGAGGACTATGGCTACACCTTC. Translating gives CASSQVGGEDYGYTF. This chain joins TRBV14 and TRBJ1-2, with D perhaps matching TRBD1 (5 bases). Deletions cut 1 base from V and 3 bases from J, with 12 bases between. The CDR3 sequence is 15 residues long. In germline, CDR1 is SGHDN, CDR2 FVKESK.

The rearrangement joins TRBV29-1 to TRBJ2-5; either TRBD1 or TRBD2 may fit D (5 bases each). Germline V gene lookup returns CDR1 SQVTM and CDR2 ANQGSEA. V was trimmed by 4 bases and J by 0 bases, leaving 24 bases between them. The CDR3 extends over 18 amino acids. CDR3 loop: CSVGAKPGQTGYQETQYF. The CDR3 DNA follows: TGCAGCGTTGGGGCCAAACCGGGGCAGACGGGGTACCAAGAGACCCAGTACTTC.

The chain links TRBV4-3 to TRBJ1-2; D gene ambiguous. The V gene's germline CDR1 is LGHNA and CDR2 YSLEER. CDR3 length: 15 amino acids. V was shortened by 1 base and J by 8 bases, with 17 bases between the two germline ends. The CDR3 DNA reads TGCGCCAGCAGCCAAGTCGGGAAGGAGGGAGGCGGCTACACCTTC. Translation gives CASSQVGKEGGGYTF.

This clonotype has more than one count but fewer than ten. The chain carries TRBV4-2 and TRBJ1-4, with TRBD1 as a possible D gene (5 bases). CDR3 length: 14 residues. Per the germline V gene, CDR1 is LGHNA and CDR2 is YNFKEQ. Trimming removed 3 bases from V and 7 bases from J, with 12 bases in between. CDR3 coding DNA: TGTGCCAGCAGCCAGGGGGACTGGGTTGAAAAACTGTTTTTT. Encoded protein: CASSQGDWVEKLFF.

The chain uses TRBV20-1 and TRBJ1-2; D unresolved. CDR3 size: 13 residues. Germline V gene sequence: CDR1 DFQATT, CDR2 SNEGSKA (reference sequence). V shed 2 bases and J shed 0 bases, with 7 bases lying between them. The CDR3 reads CSARMASNYGYTF. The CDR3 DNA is TGCAGTGCTAGAATGGCCTCTAACTATGGCTACACCTTC.

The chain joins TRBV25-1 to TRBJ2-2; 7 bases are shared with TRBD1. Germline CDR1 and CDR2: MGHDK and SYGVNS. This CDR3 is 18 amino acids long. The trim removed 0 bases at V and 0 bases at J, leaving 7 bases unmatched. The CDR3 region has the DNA TGTGCCAGCAGTGAATATTTTCGTGACAGGGCGAACACCGGGGAGCTGTTTTTT. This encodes CASSEYFRDRANTGELFF. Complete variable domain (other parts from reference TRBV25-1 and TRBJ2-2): EADIYQTPRYLVIGTGKKITLECSQTMGHDKMYWYQQDPGMELHLIHYSYGVNSTEKGDLSSESTVSRIRTEHFPLTLESARPSHTSQYLCASSEYFRDRANTGELFFGEGSRLTVL.

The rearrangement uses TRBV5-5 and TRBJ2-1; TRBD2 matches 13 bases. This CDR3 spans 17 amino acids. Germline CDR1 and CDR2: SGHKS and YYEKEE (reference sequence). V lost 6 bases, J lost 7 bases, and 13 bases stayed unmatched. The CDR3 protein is CASKTFWTSGGTNEQFF. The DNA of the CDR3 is TGTGCCAGCAAAACATTCTGGACTAGCGGGGGCACGAATGAGCAGTTCTTC.

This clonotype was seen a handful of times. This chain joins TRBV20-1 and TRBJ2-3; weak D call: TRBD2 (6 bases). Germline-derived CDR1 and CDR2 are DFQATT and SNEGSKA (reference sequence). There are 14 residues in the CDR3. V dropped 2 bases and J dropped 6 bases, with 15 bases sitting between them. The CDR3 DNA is TGCAGTGCTAGATTGGTGGTCAGCGGGGATACGCAGTATTTT. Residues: CSARLVVSGDTQYF.

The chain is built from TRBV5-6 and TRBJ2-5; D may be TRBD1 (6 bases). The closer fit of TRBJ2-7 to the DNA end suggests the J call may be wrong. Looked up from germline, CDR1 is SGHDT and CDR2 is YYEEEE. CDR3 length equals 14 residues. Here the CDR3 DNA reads TGTGCCAGCAGCCTACGGGACACTTACTACGAGCAGTACTTC. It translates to CASSLRDTYYEQYF.

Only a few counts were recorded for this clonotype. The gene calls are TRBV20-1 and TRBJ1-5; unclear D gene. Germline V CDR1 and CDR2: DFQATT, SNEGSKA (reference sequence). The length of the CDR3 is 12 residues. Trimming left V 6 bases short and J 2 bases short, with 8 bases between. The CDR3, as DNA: TGCAGTGCACTGGTGGGCAATCAGCCCCAGCATTTT. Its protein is CSALVGNQPQHF.

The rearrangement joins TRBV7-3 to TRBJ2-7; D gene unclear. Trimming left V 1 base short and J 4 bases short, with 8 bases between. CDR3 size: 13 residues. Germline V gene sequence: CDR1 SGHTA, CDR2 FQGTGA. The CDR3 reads CASSLNTQYEQYF. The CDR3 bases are TGTGCCAGCAGCTTAAACACCCAGTACGAGCAGTACTTC.

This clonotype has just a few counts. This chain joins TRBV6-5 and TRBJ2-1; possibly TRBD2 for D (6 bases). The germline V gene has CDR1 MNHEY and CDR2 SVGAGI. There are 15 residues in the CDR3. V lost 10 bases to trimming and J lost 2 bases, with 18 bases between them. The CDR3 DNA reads TGTGCCACGGGGTCGTCAGTAGCGGCCTACAATGAGCAGTTCTTC. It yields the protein CATGSSVAAYNEQFF.

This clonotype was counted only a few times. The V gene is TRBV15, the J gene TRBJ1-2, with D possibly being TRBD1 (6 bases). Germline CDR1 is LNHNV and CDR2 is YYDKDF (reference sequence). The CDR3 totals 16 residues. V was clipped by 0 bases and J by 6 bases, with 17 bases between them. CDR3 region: CATSREGARALDGYTF. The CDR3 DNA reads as TGTGCCACCAGCAGAGAGGGGGCCAGAGCCTTAGATGGCTACACCTTC.

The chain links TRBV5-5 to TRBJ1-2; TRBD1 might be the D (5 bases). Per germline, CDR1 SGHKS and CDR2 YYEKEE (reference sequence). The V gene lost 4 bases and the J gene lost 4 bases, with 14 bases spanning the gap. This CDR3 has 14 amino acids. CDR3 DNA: TGTGCCAGCAGCCCCCCCGGGGCGGGCTATGGCTACACCTTC. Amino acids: CASSPPGAGYGYTF.

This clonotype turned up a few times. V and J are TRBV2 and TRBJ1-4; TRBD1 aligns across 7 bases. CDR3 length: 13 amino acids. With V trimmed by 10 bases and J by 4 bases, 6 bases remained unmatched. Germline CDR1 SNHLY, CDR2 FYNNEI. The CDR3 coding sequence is TGTGCCACCAAGGACAGGCTTAATGAAAAACTGTTTTTT. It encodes CATKDRLNEKLFF.

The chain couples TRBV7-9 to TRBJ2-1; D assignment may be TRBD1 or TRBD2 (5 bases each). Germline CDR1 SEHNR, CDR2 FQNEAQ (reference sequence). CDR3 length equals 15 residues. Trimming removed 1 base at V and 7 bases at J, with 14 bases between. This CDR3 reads CASSLELGERNEQFF. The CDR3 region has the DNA TGTGCCAGCAGCTTAGAGCTAGGGGAGAGGAATGAGCAGTTCTTC. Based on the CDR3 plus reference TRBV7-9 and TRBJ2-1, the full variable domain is DTGVSQNPRHKITKRGQNVTFRCDPISEHNRLYWYRQTLGQGPEFLTYFQNEAQLEKSRLLSDRFSAERPKGSFSTLEIQRTEQGDSAMYLCASSLELGERNEQFFGPGTRLTVL.